This T cell receptor (beta chain) was documented in a study of shared clonotypes between healthy human individuals. Notes on the study in general: Non-shared clonotypes showed lower generation probabilities than clonotypes common to all four donors. Specimens sampled were limited to blood, with tissue repertoires likely differing.

Naive CD8 cells were CD45RO-negative, positively selected for CCR7, excluding terminally differentiated effector memory CD45RA+ cells. With regard to this clone: Antigen unknown.

The CDR3 runs to 16 residues. V lost 5 bases and J lost 2; bases outside the gene matches: 11. Per germline, CDR1 SGHAT and CDR2 FQNNGV. As processed by the authors: ImmunoSEQ supplied junction-only sequences lacking quality scores, so filtering was different. Sequenced by immunoSEQ multiplex PCR; TCRdb stores in-frame clones only, minus some. That table furnishes V, J and clone size, whereas the DNA furnished D and trimming. This table has about 820,000 clones, around 92% appearing once. The TCR originated in a young man in good health. The sequencing input was naive CD8+ T cells sorted from blood. V is TRBV11-2 and J is TRBJ2-5, with TRBD1 matching over 7 bases. The CDR3 nucleotides read TGTGCCAGCAGCCCCCGGACAGGCCTTACACAAGAGACCCAGTACTTC. Its protein is CASSPRTGLTQETQYF.